This T cell receptor beta chain was retrieved from a study of T cell repertoires in cytomegalovirus infection. For the study at large: Signatures in public TCR beta sequences pointed to both CMV infection and matching HLA type.

TCRdb called the reads again in MiXCR, with one record for every CDR3 protein. This sample has roughly 320,000 distinct CDR3 sequences, with 9.5% found just once. General study findings and limits: Cumulative frequency (of public TCR beta family members) identified carriers of CMV plus the relevant HLA. Dominating the ex vivo response were TCR beta clonotypes that were CMV-specific and HLA-C-restricted.

This clonotype showed up just a few times. What it binds is unknown. Sequencing was carried out using PBMCs. The TCR sequence derives from a human donor in good health (CMV status not recorded). Some clones in this sample may be carry-over from other donors' samples.

CDR3 nucleotides: TGTGCCAGCAGCCTTAGACGGAGCAGTGAAGAAAAACTGTTTTTT. Protein: CASSLRRSSEEKLFF. The rearrangement links TRBV4-2 to TRBJ1-4, with unresolved D. Trimming shortened V by 4 bases and J by 8 bases, and 17 bases separated the two germline ends. The CDR3 is 15 amino acids. CDR1 is LGHNA and CDR2 is YNFKEQ in the germline V gene.